This is a list of T cell receptor beta chains from one sample in a study of T cells after yellow fever vaccination. From the 5' RACE reads, TCRdb called clonotypes with MiXCR, one entry per CDR3 protein. Of 150,000 to 200,000 distinct CDR3 sequences in the sample, roughly a tenth were seen once. Material: CD8+ T cells sorted from PBMCs, obtained 45 days after the yellow fever booster vaccination. These receptors were taken from a man between 18 and 35 years old who received the YFV17D yellow fever vaccine. Both conserved end residues are part of each CDR3. Each record gives: CDR3 length, V gene, J gene, clone size, D gene, CDR3 DNA, CDR3 protein. The D gene is left open where the match is weak. The size of a clone is reported for some rows only, either as once, few or many, or as a class for expanded clones.

len: 13
v_gene: TRBV28
j_gene: TRBJ1-2
abundance: many
d_gene: TRBD1
CDR3nt: TGTGCCGGATCAGGGGGCGCGGATCATGGCTACACCTTC
CDR3aa: CAGSGGADHGYTF

len: 17
v_gene: TRBV5-1
j_gene: TRBJ2-3
abundance: .
d_gene: .
CDR3nt: TGCGCCAGCAGCTTGGTAGGAGGTCGCCTGGGGACAGATACGCAGTATTTT
CDR3aa: CASSLVGGRLGTDTQYF

len: 13
v_gene: TRBV28
j_gene: TRBJ2-2
abundance: .
d_gene: .
CDR3nt: TGTGCCAGCAGTAACGGAAGAACCGGGGAGCTGTTTTTT
CDR3aa: CASSNGRTGELFF

len: 14
v_gene: TRBV20-1
j_gene: TRBJ1-2
abundance: few
d_gene: TRBD1
CDR3nt: TGCAGTGCTGATACCGGGACAGAGGACTATGGCTACACCTTC
CDR3aa: CSADTGTEDYGYTF

len: 14
v_gene: TRBV6-5
j_gene: TRBJ2-1
abundance: many
d_gene: .
CDR3nt: TGTGCCAGCAGTTACTCGAGCGGTTACAATGAGCAGTTCTTC
CDR3aa: CASSYSSGYNEQFF

len: 15
v_gene: TRBV6-5
j_gene: TRBJ2-5
abundance: .
d_gene: TRBD1
CDR3nt: TGTGCCAGCAGTCAAGTCGACAGGGGAAGGGAGACCCAGTACTTC
CDR3aa: CASSQVDRGRETQYF

len: 14
v_gene: TRBV6-5
j_gene: TRBJ2-1
abundance: few
d_gene: .
CDR3nt: TGTGCCAGCAGTTCTCTACTCGGGGTCGATGAGCAGTTCTTC
CDR3aa: CASSSLLGVDEQFF

len: 12
v_gene: TRBV6-2/TRBV6-3
j_gene: TRBJ2-2
abundance: .
d_gene: .
CDR3nt: TGTGCCAGCAGCCGGCACACCGGGGAGCTGTTTTTT
CDR3aa: CASSRHTGELFF

len: 12
v_gene: TRBV5-4
j_gene: TRBJ2-2
abundance: .
d_gene: .
CDR3nt: TGTGCCAGCAGCCGACAGACCGGGGAGCTGTTTTTT
CDR3aa: CASSRQTGELFF

len: 14
v_gene: TRBV11-2
j_gene: TRBJ2-1
abundance: .
d_gene: .
CDR3nt: TGTGCCAGCAGCTCCGAGAGGGGCAACGGTGAGCAGTTCTTC
CDR3aa: CASSSERGNGEQFF

len: 12
v_gene: TRBV5-4
j_gene: TRBJ1-1
abundance: few
d_gene: .
CDR3nt: TGTGCCAGCAGCTTGGTCGAGACTGAAGCTTTCTTT
CDR3aa: CASSLVETEAFF

len: 15
v_gene: TRBV7-9
j_gene: TRBJ1-3
abundance: .
d_gene: .
CDR3nt: TGTGCCAGCAGCTTCGGGGACGGCTCTGGAAACACCATATATTTT
CDR3aa: CASSFGDGSGNTIYF

len: 15
v_gene: TRBV11-3
j_gene: TRBJ2-1
abundance: few
d_gene: TRBD2
CDR3nt: TGTGCCAGCAGCCCCTGGGCGGGGGGGTACAATGAGCAGTTCTTC
CDR3aa: CASSPWAGGYNEQFF

len: 11
v_gene: TRBV6-6
j_gene: TRBJ2-2
abundance: many
d_gene: .
CDR3nt: TGTGCCAGCAGGTGGACCGGGGAGCTGTTTTTT
CDR3aa: CASRWTGELFF

len: 15
v_gene: TRBV12-3/TRBV12-4
j_gene: TRBJ2-1
abundance: .
d_gene: TRBD2
CDR3nt: TGTGCCAGCAGTATACTAGCGGGGTCCTACAATGAGCAGTTCTTC
CDR3aa: CASSILAGSYNEQFF

len: 12
v_gene: TRBV29-1
j_gene: TRBJ2-5
abundance: few
d_gene: .
CDR3nt: TGCAGCTCAGAGGACGGGCGGGAGACCCAGTACTTC
CDR3aa: CSSEDGRETQYF

len: 17
v_gene: TRBV21-1
j_gene: TRBJ2-3
abundance: few
d_gene: .
CDR3nt: TGTGCCAGCAGCAAAGAAGGCGCGGGGGGGCCTACAGATACGCAGTATTTT
CDR3aa: CASSKEGAGGPTDTQYF

len: 15
v_gene: TRBV19
j_gene: TRBJ2-7
abundance: .
d_gene: .
CDR3nt: TGTGCCAGTAGTACCAGCTCAGGGGCACCCTACGAGCAGTACTTC
CDR3aa: CASSTSSGAPYEQYF

len: 15
v_gene: TRBV18
j_gene: TRBJ2-5
abundance: few
d_gene: .
CDR3nt: TGTGCCAGCTCACCGAGGACGAACTACCAAGAGACCCAGTACTTC
CDR3aa: CASSPRTNYQETQYF

len: 12
v_gene: TRBV7-9
j_gene: TRBJ2-4
abundance: few
d_gene: .
CDR3nt: TGTGCCAGCAGCGTCGGGAAAAACATTCAGTACTTC
CDR3aa: CASSVGKNIQYF

len: 14
v_gene: TRBV12-3/TRBV12-4
j_gene: TRBJ2-5
abundance: .
d_gene: .
CDR3nt: TGTGCCAGCAGCCCAACCGGGAGTCAAGAGACCCTGTACTTC
CDR3aa: CASSPTGSQETLYF

len: 16
v_gene: TRBV15
j_gene: TRBJ2-1
abundance: many
d_gene: TRBD1
CDR3nt: TGTGCCACCAGCAGATCGGGACAGGGGCCCTACAATGAGCAGTTCTTC
CDR3aa: CATSRSGQGPYNEQFF

len: 14
v_gene: TRBV7-3
j_gene: TRBJ2-2
abundance: few
d_gene: .
CDR3nt: TGTGCCAGCAGCTTACTACATCTCACCGGGGAGCTGTTTTTT
CDR3aa: CASSLLHLTGELFF

len: 11
v_gene: TRBV20-1
j_gene: TRBJ2-1
abundance: .
d_gene: .
CDR3nt: TGCAGTGCTAGAGCATACAATGAGCAGTTCTTC
CDR3aa: CSARAYNEQFF

len: 15
v_gene: TRBV11-3
j_gene: TRBJ2-1
abundance: .
d_gene: TRBD2
CDR3nt: TGTGCCAGCAGCCTCGGGACTAGCGGGGGGAATGAGCAGTTCTTC
CDR3aa: CASSLGTSGGNEQFF

len: 15
v_gene: TRBV2
j_gene: TRBJ1-2
abundance: few
d_gene: .
CDR3nt: TGTGCCAGCAGTGACGCACCTACTGGGTTCTATGGCTACACCTTC
CDR3aa: CASSDAPTGFYGYTF

len: 14
v_gene: TRBV12-3/TRBV12-4
j_gene: TRBJ2-5
abundance: many
d_gene: TRBD1
CDR3nt: TGTGCCAGCAGCGGGACAGGGGTAGGGGAGACCCAGTACTTC
CDR3aa: CASSGTGVGETQYF

len: 15
v_gene: TRBV4-1
j_gene: TRBJ2-1
abundance: few
d_gene: TRBD2
CDR3nt: TGCGCCAGCAGCCAGACTAGCGGGGGAGTAAATGAGCAGTTCTTC
CDR3aa: CASSQTSGGVNEQFF

len: 15
v_gene: TRBV7-9
j_gene: TRBJ2-5
abundance: few
d_gene: TRBD1
CDR3nt: TGTGCCAGCAGCCCCGGGACAGGGGAGTTGGAGACCCAGTACTTC
CDR3aa: CASSPGTGELETQYF

len: 17
v_gene: TRBV15
j_gene: TRBJ2-3
abundance: few
d_gene: TRBD1
CDR3nt: TGTGCCACCAGCGGGACAGGGGGATCAGGTGTGACAGATACGCAGTATTTT
CDR3aa: CATSGTGGSGVTDTQYF

len: 16
v_gene: TRBV19
j_gene: TRBJ2-5
abundance: few
d_gene: .
CDR3nt: TGTGCCAGTAGTCTGCAACAGGGTGGGTTTGGAGAGACCCAGTACTTC
CDR3aa: CASSLQQGGFGETQYF

len: 13
v_gene: TRBV5-1
j_gene: TRBJ1-1
abundance: few
d_gene: .
CDR3nt: TGCGCCAGCCGTACGATTATGAACACTGAAGCTTTCTTT
CDR3aa: CASRTIMNTEAFF

len: 15
v_gene: TRBV10-2
j_gene: TRBJ2-7
abundance: few
d_gene: .
CDR3nt: TGCGCCAGCAGTGAGTATCCCGGGGGATCGTACGAGCAGTACTTC
CDR3aa: CASSEYPGGSYEQYF

len: 13
v_gene: TRBV7-8
j_gene: TRBJ2-2
abundance: .
d_gene: TRBD2
CDR3nt: TGTGCCAGCAGCTGGGAGGGTGCGGGGGAGCTGTTTTTT
CDR3aa: CASSWEGAGELFF

len: 17
v_gene: TRBV5-8
j_gene: TRBJ2-3
abundance: many
d_gene: TRBD2
CDR3nt: TGTGCCAGCAGCTCCTCGGGAGGGCCCGAACGCACAGATACGCAGTATTTT
CDR3aa: CASSSSGGPERTDTQYF

len: 14
v_gene: TRBV10-3
j_gene: TRBJ2-3
abundance: few
d_gene: TRBD1
CDR3nt: TGTGCCACTCAGGGACAGGGAAACACAGATACGCAGTATTTT
CDR3aa: CATQGQGNTDTQYF

len: 16
v_gene: TRBV7-9
j_gene: TRBJ2-5
abundance: .
d_gene: TRBD1
CDR3nt: TGTGCCAGCAGCTTCGCCGACAGGGGGAGACAAGAGACCCAGTACTTC
CDR3aa: CASSFADRGRQETQYF

len: 13
v_gene: TRBV12-3/TRBV12-4
j_gene: TRBJ2-1
abundance: few
d_gene: TRBD2
CDR3nt: TGTGCCAGCGGGACTAGCGGGGGGTTGGAGCAGTTCTTC
CDR3aa: CASGTSGGLEQFF

len: 15
v_gene: TRBV30
j_gene: TRBJ1-2
abundance: .
d_gene: TRBD1
CDR3nt: TGTGCCTGGAGTGAGGGTACAGGGGGGTCTGGTGGCTACACCTTC
CDR3aa: CAWSEGTGGSGGYTF

len: 14
v_gene: TRBV20-1
j_gene: TRBJ2-3
abundance: few
d_gene: .
CDR3nt: TGCAGTGCTAGTGAGTGGTTACCCACAGATACGCAGTATTTT
CDR3aa: CSASEWLPTDTQYF

len: 17
v_gene: TRBV7-9
j_gene: TRBJ2-3
abundance: few
d_gene: .
CDR3nt: TGTGCCAGCACTTCCTCACGTCGTGACTCGAGCACAGATACGCAGTATTTT
CDR3aa: CASTSSRRDSSTDTQYF

len: 14
v_gene: TRBV4-1
j_gene: TRBJ1-1
abundance: .
d_gene: .
CDR3nt: TGCGCCAGCAGCCAGGGGCAAAAGAACACTGAAGCTTTCTTT
CDR3aa: CASSQGQKNTEAFF

len: 15
v_gene: TRBV3-1
j_gene: TRBJ1-6
abundance: .
d_gene: .
CDR3nt: TGTGCCAGCAGCCCGACAGGAGAGTATAATTCACCCCTCCACTTT
CDR3aa: CASSPTGEYNSPLHF

len: 15
v_gene: TRBV7-9
j_gene: TRBJ1-1
abundance: .
d_gene: .
CDR3nt: TGTGCCAGCAGCCCCCCAGGCGCAATGAACACTGAAGCTTTCTTT
CDR3aa: CASSPPGAMNTEAFF

len: 13
v_gene: TRBV19
j_gene: TRBJ1-6
abundance: many
d_gene: .
CDR3nt: TGTGCCAGTAGTCTCACGGAGAATTCACCCCTCCACTTT
CDR3aa: CASSLTENSPLHF

len: 15
v_gene: TRBV7-8
j_gene: TRBJ1-6
abundance: many
d_gene: .
CDR3nt: TGTGCCAGCATCTCAGGGAGCTCCTATAATTCACCCCTCCACTTT
CDR3aa: CASISGSSYNSPLHF

len: 15
v_gene: TRBV7-8
j_gene: TRBJ2-5
abundance: many
d_gene: .
CDR3nt: TGTGCCAGCAGCTCACCCGAGGGATTCCAAGAGACCCAGTACTTC
CDR3aa: CASSSPEGFQETQYF

len: 12
v_gene: TRBV12-3/TRBV12-4
j_gene: TRBJ2-4
abundance: many
d_gene: .
CDR3nt: TGTGCCAGCACTGAGGACGGAAACATTCAGTACTTC
CDR3aa: CASTEDGNIQYF

len: 17
v_gene: TRBV12-3/TRBV12-4
j_gene: TRBJ2-6
abundance: few
d_gene: .
CDR3nt: TGTGCCAGCAGTTGGGTTAGGGCAATGGAGGGGGCCAACGTCCTGACTTTC
CDR3aa: CASSWVRAMEGANVLTF

len: 13
v_gene: TRBV20-1
j_gene: TRBJ2-1
abundance: many
d_gene: .
CDR3nt: TGCAGTGCTAGAGGGGGAGGGGGCGTTGAGCAGTTCTTC
CDR3aa: CSARGGGGVEQFF

len: 17
v_gene: TRBV5-6
j_gene: TRBJ2-5
abundance: few
d_gene: .
CDR3nt: TGTGCCAGCAGCCCAATTCGGGTCACAGGGGGGGAAGAGACCCAGTACTTC
CDR3aa: CASSPIRVTGGEETQYF

len: 13
v_gene: TRBV7-9
j_gene: TRBJ1-2
abundance: few
d_gene: .
CDR3nt: TGTGCCAGCAGCTTATCTGGGAGTGAGGGCTACACCTTC
CDR3aa: CASSLSGSEGYTF

len: 14
v_gene: TRBV4-2
j_gene: TRBJ1-6
abundance: few
d_gene: .
CDR3nt: TGTGCCAGCAGCCCCGGAGAGTCGGGTTCACCCCTCCACTTT
CDR3aa: CASSPGESGSPLHF

len: 15
v_gene: TRBV4-2
j_gene: TRBJ2-1
abundance: many
d_gene: .
CDR3nt: TGTGCCAGCAGCCAAGAGGGAGGGGGGAACAATGAGCAGTTCTTC
CDR3aa: CASSQEGGGNNEQFF

len: 13
v_gene: TRBV15
j_gene: TRBJ2-1
abundance: .
d_gene: TRBD1
CDR3nt: TGTGCCACCTCAGACAGGGTTTCCTATGAGCAGTTCTTC
CDR3aa: CATSDRVSYEQFF

len: 14
v_gene: TRBV6-5
j_gene: TRBJ1-1
abundance: .
d_gene: TRBD1
CDR3nt: TGTGCCAGCAGTTACTCAGGACAGGGGGCTGAAGCTTTCTTT
CDR3aa: CASSYSGQGAEAFF

len: 17
v_gene: TRBV5-6
j_gene: TRBJ2-1
abundance: few
d_gene: .
CDR3nt: TGTGCCAGCAGCTTGGAGGTCAGGGTCTCCTCCTACAATGAGCAGTTCTTC
CDR3aa: CASSLEVRVSSYNEQFF

len: 17
v_gene: TRBV9
j_gene: TRBJ2-2
abundance: few
d_gene: TRBD2
CDR3nt: TGTGCCAGCAGCGGGGGACTAGCGGTGGTGGGGACCGGGGAGCTGTTTTTT
CDR3aa: CASSGGLAVVGTGELFF

len: 18
v_gene: TRBV7-6
j_gene: TRBJ2-1
abundance: few
d_gene: TRBD2
CDR3nt: TGTGCCAGCAGCTTTCCGAGGAGCGGGGGGACCTCTAACAATGAGCAGTTCTTC
CDR3aa: CASSFPRSGGTSNNEQFF